This T cell receptor (beta chain) derives from a study of blood T cell repertoires in COVID-19. Study-wide background: Material from acute and convalescent COVID-19 was sourced from the United States, Italy and Spain. Sample material is recorded as cDNA or gDNA derived from T cells, B-cell-depleted T cells, or PBMCs.

While infection was still active, Seattle patients were enrolled and then followed longitudinally. CDR3 length equals 14 residues. CDR1 and CDR2 from the germline V gene are LNHDA and SQIVND (reference sequence). Losses at the gene ends were 6 bases for V and 2 bases for J; bases not matched to a gene: 4. In the source study's methods: Amplification from reference gene primers served as the basis for estimated nucleated cell counts. Assay: immunoSEQ multiplex PCR; the TCRdb copy retains only in-frame clones and omits some. V, J and clone size are those of that table, while D and trimming were read from the DNA. The sample has approximately 280,000 clones, 70% to 85% seen once.

What was sequenced was peripheral blood. This chain joins TRBV19 and TRBJ2-1, with 7 bases identical to TRBD2. The TCR was taken from a human donor with COVID-19, enrolled during active disease. The donor label of this sample is uncertain. The CDR3 spells CASRAGVAYNEQFF. The CDR3 DNA sequence: TGTGCCAGTAGGGCGGGAGTGGCCTACAATGAGCAGTTCTTC.